This TCR beta chain was documented in a study of blood T cell repertoires in COVID-19. Some clones are missing from TCRdb's copy, which holds only in-frame ones; the method was immunoSEQ multiplex PCR. This table holds about 380,000 clones, around 84% found once. A few counts support this clone. CDR3 size: 14 residues. With 4 bases removed from V and 8 bases from J, the gap between germline ends came to 17 bases. CDR1 MGHDK and CDR2 SYGVNS come from the germline V gene. This receptor was taken from a human donor with acute or convalescent COVID-19. The donor label of this sample is uncertain. The sequencing sample was made of peripheral blood. The chain recombines TRBV25-1 with TRBJ1-2, with D possibly matching TRBD1 (6 bases). DNA for the CDR3: TGTGCCAGCAGTGCCACAACAGGGCCCCGGGGCTACACCTTC. This codes for CASSATTGPRGYTF.